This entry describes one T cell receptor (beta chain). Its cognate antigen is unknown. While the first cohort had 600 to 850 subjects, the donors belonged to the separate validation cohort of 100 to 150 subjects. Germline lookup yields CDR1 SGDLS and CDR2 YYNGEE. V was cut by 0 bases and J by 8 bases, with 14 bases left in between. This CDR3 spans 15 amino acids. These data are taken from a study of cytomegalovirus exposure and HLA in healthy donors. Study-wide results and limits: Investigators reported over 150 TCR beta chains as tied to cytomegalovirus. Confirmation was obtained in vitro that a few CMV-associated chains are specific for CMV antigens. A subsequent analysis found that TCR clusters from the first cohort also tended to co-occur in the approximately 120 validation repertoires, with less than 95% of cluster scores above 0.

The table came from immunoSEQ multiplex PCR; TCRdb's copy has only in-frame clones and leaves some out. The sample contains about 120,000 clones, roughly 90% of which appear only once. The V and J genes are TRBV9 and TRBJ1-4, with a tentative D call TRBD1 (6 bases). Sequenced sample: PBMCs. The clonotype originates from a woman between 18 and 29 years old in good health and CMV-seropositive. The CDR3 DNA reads TGTGCCAGCAGCGTAGGAGGGGGAGGGAACGAAAAACTGTTTTTT. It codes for CASSVGGGGNEKLFF.